Detailed here is one TCR beta chain. Described time point: baseline, week 1 (first vaccination visit). Sample treatment: pre-vaccination baseline after standard-of-care therapy. Germline loops: CDR1 MNHNS, CDR2 SASEGT. Trimming shortened V by 7 bases and J by 2 bases, and 12 bases separated the two germline ends. The CDR3 runs to 13 residues. The entry originates in a study of a mutant IDH1 vaccine in newly diagnosed glioma. Whole-study context: Beforehand, treatment had been radiotherapy, temozolomide, or both; the majority received both.

Clones were sequenced by immunoSEQ multiplex PCR, and TCRdb holds only the in-frame ones, with some missing. This table has approximately 100,000 clones, approximately 90% appearing once. This sequence joins TRBV6-1 and TRBJ2-7; D gene unclear. This TCR derives from a woman in her forties or fifties with glioma. Material: PBMCs, obtained from a glioma patient treated with radiotherapy, temozolomide or both. The CDR3 loop reads CASMLGPAYEQYF. CDR3 DNA: TGTGCCAGCATGTTAGGACCGGCCTACGAGCAGTACTTC.